Below, 26 T cell receptor beta chains from the same sample are listed, as sequenced in a study of blood T cell repertoires in COVID-19. TCRdb's copy holds only in-frame clones and misses some; the assay was immunoSEQ multiplex PCR. Of approximately 130,000 clones listed, around 83% are singletons. The sequencing sample was made of peripheral blood. These receptors all stem from a man older than 75 with active or convalescent COVID-19.

The CDR3 here is CASSPDTYEQYF. CDR3 coding DNA: TGTGCCAGCAGCCCAGACACTTACGAGCAGTACTTC. The V call is TRBV28, the J call TRBJ2-7; D remains ambiguous. The V gene lost 6 bases and the J gene lost 4 bases, with 10 bases spanning the gap. Per germline, CDR1 MDHEN and CDR2 SYDVKM. CDR3 length: 12 amino acids. Based on the CDR3 plus reference TRBV28 and TRBJ2-7, the full variable domain is DVKVTQSSRYLVKRTGEKVFLECVQDMDHENMFWYRQDPGLGLRLIYFSYDVKMKEKGDIPEGYSVSREKKERFSLILESASTNQTSMYLCASSPDTYEQYFGPGTRLTVT.

This clone came up once. V and J are TRBV7-2 and TRBJ1-2, with TRBD1 matching 7 bases. CDR1 SGHTA and CDR2 FQGNSA come from the germline V gene. Trimming took 2 bases from V and 7 from J; bases not matched to a gene: 4. This CDR3 comprises 13 residues. The CDR3 DNA sequence: TGTGCCAGCAGCTTAAGGACAGGTAGTGGCTACACCTTC. Encoded protein: CASSLRTGSGYTF.

The genes are TRBV6-6 and TRBJ2-2, with 11 nucleotides matching TRBD1. The CDR3 is made up of 15 amino acids. V was clipped by 2 bases and J by 4 bases; unmatched bases: 0. Germline values: CDR1 MNHNY, CDR2 SVGAGI (reference sequence). This CDR3 reads CASSYGTGGTGELFF. Written as DNA, the CDR3 is TGTGCCAGCAGTTACGGGACAGGGGGCACCGGGGAGCTGTTTTTT.

This rearrangement joins TRBV5-8 to TRBJ2-5; possibly TRBD1 for D (5 bases). CDR1 is SGHTS, CDR2 YDEGEE, per germline. Trimming cost V 0 bases and J 4 bases, with 13 bases left between them. CDR3 size: 15 residues. The CDR3 loop reads CASSLAGWGPETQYF. Written as DNA, the CDR3 is TGTGCCAGCAGCTTGGCCGGGTGGGGCCCAGAGACCCAGTACTTC.

V gene TRBV7-2 combines with J gene TRBJ1-2, with D perhaps TRBD1 (6 bases). Looked up from germline, CDR1 is SGHTA and CDR2 is FQGNSA. The length of the CDR3 is 12 residues. V was pared by 5 bases and J by 8 bases, with 12 bases between. CDR3 loop: CASSEQGTGYTF. CDR3 in DNA: TGTGCCAGCAGCGAACAGGGAACAGGCTACACCTTC.

This chain uses TRBV12-2 with TRBJ1-5; the D call TRBD1 from the table was never checked on the DNA. TRBV12-2 is noted as a pseudogene. The CDR3 loop spans 19 amino acids. CDR3 residues: CASRLAPGQGFGGNQPQHF. The CDR3 DNA is TGTGCAAGTCGCTTAGCGCCGGGACAGGGGTTCGGAGGCAATCAGCCCCAGCATTTT.

This rearrangement joins TRBV5-6 to TRBJ2-4, with a weak D call TRBD1 (8 bases). Germline assignment: CDR1 SGHDT and CDR2 YYEEEE. CDR3 length: 14 amino acids. Trimming removed 9 bases at V and 1 base at J, with 14 bases between. This CDR3 reads CATQGGAAKNIQYF. The DNA of the CDR3 is TGTGCCACACAGGGGGGGGCCGCCAAAAACATTCAGTACTTC.

The chain is built from TRBV18 and TRBJ1-4; 10 bases fit TRBD1. This CDR3 has 15 residues. The germline gives CDR1 KGHSH, CDR2 LQKENI. Trimming removed 3 bases from V and 5 bases from J; junction bases left unmatched: 3. CDR3 sequence (DNA): TGTGCCAGCTCACCCCCGGGACAGGGGAATGAAAAACTGTTTTTT. The encoded protein is CASSPPGQGNEKLFF.

This sequence joins TRBV4-2 and TRBJ1-4; 8 bases are a match to TRBD1. V shed 4 bases and J 0 bases; nucleotides not matched to a gene: 4. The CDR3 spans 16 residues. CDR1 and CDR2 (germline): LGHNA, YNFKEQ. The DNA of the CDR3 is TGTGCCAGCAGCCCCGGGACAGGCTCAACTAATGAAAAACTGTTTTTT. This gives the protein CASSPGTGSTNEKLFF.

The V and J genes are TRBV11-2 and TRBJ1-1; 10 bases align to TRBD1. Germline V gene data show CDR1 as SGHAT and CDR2 as FQNNGV. V lost 2 bases, J lost 3 bases, and 3 bases stayed unmatched. The CDR3 covers 15 residues. CDR3 DNA sequence: TGTGCCAGCAGCTTAATGGGACAGGGGTACACTGAAGCTTTCTTT. Translation gives CASSLMGQGYTEAFF. The whole variable domain, filled in from reference TRBV11-2 and TRBJ1-1, reads EAGVAQSPRYKIIEKRQSVAFWCNPISGHATLYWYQQILGQGPKLLIQFQNNGVVDDSQLPKDRFSAERLKGVDSTLKIQPAKLEDSAVYLCASSLMGQGYTEAFFGQGTRLTVV.

The chain employs TRBV7-8 and TRBJ1-2, with D perhaps TRBD1 (5 bases). CDR1 and CDR2 (germline): SGHVS, FQNEAQ. The CDR3 is made up of 14 amino acids. Deletions cut 2 bases from V and 4 bases from J, with 11 bases between. The CDR3 coding sequence is TGTGCCAGCAGCTTACTACCAGGGCCCTATGGCTACACCTTC. It yields the protein CASSLLPGPYGYTF.

The chain has TRBV28 and TRBJ1-5; 8 positions match TRBD1. CDR1 MDHEN and CDR2 SYDVKM come from the germline V gene. The CDR3 is made up of 16 amino acids. Trimming removed 4 bases from V and 4 bases from J; junction bases left unmatched: 9. CDR3 amino acids: CASSSGQGGLNQPQHF. For the CDR3, the DNA is TGTGCCAGCAGTTCAGGACAGGGCGGCTTGAATCAGCCCCAGCATTTT.

The rearrangement joins TRBV23-1 to TRBJ2-3, with 10 bases lining up with TRBD2. TRBV23-1 is recorded as an ORF, its role being uncertain. The CDR3 length is 12 residues. The trim removed 8 bases at V and 9 bases at J, leaving 5 bases unmatched. CDR3 nucleotides: TGCGCCAGCCTCAAAGCGGGGGGGACGCAGTATTTT. Its translation is CASLKAGGTQYF.

This chain uses TRBV6-5 with TRBJ2-5, with D possibly matching TRBD2 (6 bases). The CDR3 totals 15 residues. Trimming removed 5 bases from V and 5 bases from J, with 18 bases in between. Germline V gene lookup returns CDR1 MNHEY and CDR2 SVGAGI. The CDR3 loop reads CASSTPGVGRETQYF. CDR3 nucleotides: TGTGCCAGCAGTACGCCGGGGGTGGGTAGGGAGACCCAGTACTTC.

The rearrangement joins TRBV6-2 or TRBV6-3 to TRBJ2-7; the match to TRBD1 covers 11 bases. With 5 bases clipped from V and 2 bases from J, the junction kept 5 bases outside the gene matches. Germline V gives CDR1 MNHEY, CDR2 SVGEGT. This CDR3 comprises 15 residues. DNA for the CDR3: TGTGCCAGCAGTCGGGACAGGGGGGCAGCCTACGAGCAGTACTTC. It specifies CASSRDRGAAYEQYF.

This clone was detected only a few times. V is TRBV7-8 and J is TRBJ1-2; D unclear. Per the germline V gene, CDR1 is SGHVS and CDR2 is FQNEAQ. The CDR3 contains 18 residues. V was pared by 0 bases and J by 2 bases, with 19 bases between. The CDR3 loop is CASSLAFTGRRGNYGYTF. The CDR3 DNA is TGTGCCAGCAGCTTAGCGTTTACTGGTCGGCGGGGAAACTATGGCTACACCTTC.

This chain connects TRBV5-1 to TRBJ1-4; D ambiguous. Trimming left V 4 bases short and J 0 bases short, with 7 bases between. The CDR3 has 14 amino acids. Looked up from germline, CDR1 is SGHRS and CDR2 is YFSETQ. CDR3 sequence: CASSQTTTNEKLFF. CDR3 in DNA: TGCGCCAGCAGCCAGACAACAACTAATGAAAAACTGTTTTTT.

The chain links TRBV5-8 to TRBJ1-4; TRBD1 agrees at 8 bases. The germline V gene has CDR1 SGHTS and CDR2 YDEGEE. V shed 2 bases, J shed 5 bases, and the junction held 2 bases outside the gene matches. The CDR3 sequence is 14 residues long. CDR3 residues: CASSFDRGNEKLFF. Written as DNA, the CDR3 is TGTGCCAGCAGCTTCGACAGGGGCAATGAAAAACTGTTTTTT.

This clone has only one observation. This sequence joins TRBV10-3 and TRBJ2-3; 10 nucleotides match TRBD2. CDR3 size: 19 residues. Germline loops: CDR1 ENHRY, CDR2 SYGVKD. The trim removed 3 bases at V and 0 bases at J, leaving 12 bases unmatched. The CDR3 sequence is CAISERGLAGATSTDTQYF. Here the CDR3 DNA reads TGTGCCATCAGTGAACGGGGTCTAGCGGGAGCTACTAGCACAGATACGCAGTATTTT.

This sequence joins TRBV7-3 and TRBJ2-3; 7 bases align to TRBD2. Germline V CDR1 and CDR2: SGHTA, FQGTGA. V was clipped by 4 bases and J by 3 bases; unmatched bases: 7. This CDR3 has 15 amino acids. The CDR3 here is CASSSRGGGTDTQYF. In DNA, the CDR3 is TGTGCCAGCAGCTCCCGGGGCGGGGGTACAGATACGCAGTATTTT.

As DNA, the CDR3 is TGTGCCAGCAGTGAGGGGGGGCTGGCCGGGGAGCTGTTTTTT. Protein sequence: CASSEGGLAGELFF. This chain connects TRBV2 to TRBJ2-2; D possibly corresponds to TRBD2 (7 bases). CDR3 length: 14 residues. The V end lost 3 bases, the J end lost 6 bases, and 11 bases lay between the germline ends. CDR1 SNHLY and CDR2 FYNNEI come from the germline V gene.

The chain carries TRBV2 and TRBJ1-2; 9 bases line up with TRBD1. The V gene end was trimmed by 1 base and the J gene end by 3 bases; junction bases not matched to a gene: 3. CDR1 is SNHLY and CDR2 is FYNNEI in the germline V gene. This CDR3 has 15 residues. The CDR3 bases are TGTGCCAGCAGTGAAGGGGACAGGGAAGACTATGGCTACACCTTC. Translating gives CASSEGDREDYGYTF.

The J gene is TRBJ1-4, the V gene TRBV5-1; D is perhaps TRBD1 (5 bases). V lost 5 bases to trimming and J lost 6 bases, with 14 bases between them. The CDR3 covers 14 residues. Germline CDR1 reads SGHRS; CDR2 reads YFSETQ. The CDR3 sequence is CASRERGMDEKLFF. CDR3 nucleotide sequence: TGCGCCAGCAGGGAGCGGGGGATGGATGAAAAACTGTTTTTT.

The chain carries TRBV18 and TRBJ2-5, with D possibly being TRBD1 (7 bases). This CDR3 region has 14 residues. Trimming removed 5 bases at V and 1 base at J, with 11 bases between. The germline gives CDR1 KGHSH, CDR2 LQKENI. The CDR3: CASSGGTAQETQYF. For the CDR3, the DNA is TGTGCCAGCTCAGGGGGGACAGCCCAAGAGACCCAGTACTTC.

This sequence joins TRBV9 and TRBJ2-1; a possible D gene is TRBD1 (6 bases). Germline assignment: CDR1 SGDLS and CDR2 YYNGEE. This CDR3 region has 15 residues. V was shortened by 0 bases and J by 1 base, with 8 bases between the two germline ends. CDR3 DNA sequence: TGTGCCAGCAGCGTAGTGGGACAATCCTACAATGAGCAGTTCTTC. Translation: CASSVVGQSYNEQFF. The full variable domain, rest sourced from reference TRBV9 and TRBJ2-1, is DSGVTQTPKHLITATGQRVTLRCSPRSGDLSVYWYQQSLDQGLQFLIQYYNGEERAKGNILERFSAQQFPDLHSELNLSSLELGDSALYFCASSVVGQSYNEQFFGPGTRLTVL.

V gene TRBV4-2 combines with J gene TRBJ2-1; D unresolved. CDR3 size: 13 residues. Per germline, CDR1 LGHNA and CDR2 YNFKEQ. V lost 0 bases, J lost 8 bases, and 8 bases lay in between. The CDR3 loop is CASSQEAAHEQFF. CDR3 bases: TGTGCCAGCAGCCAAGAGGCCGCCCATGAGCAGTTCTTC.